The TCR beta chain under discussion was sequenced for a study of T cells in localized non-small cell lung cancer. Study observations and caveats: A raised T cell density in blood coincided with lengthier overall survival. Tumor trailed uninvolved adjacent lung in T cell clonality, which peaked there. Heterogeneity stays possible, as sequencing covered only one tumor region. There were a median around 57 of the top 100 tumor clones appearing in adjacent lung.

Generated by immunoSEQ multiplex PCR, the TCRdb table keeps only in-frame clones and is missing some. In the table there are roughly 38,000 clones, 88% of which are singletons. CDR3 length: 15 amino acids. The V end lost 3 bases, the J end lost 7 bases, and 19 bases lay between the germline ends. CDR1 is GTSNPN, CDR2 SVGIG, per germline (reference sequence). To note about this clone: Its antigen is currently unknown.

This TCR was sampled from an older female donor with stage I squamous cell lung carcinoma. The starting material was peripheral blood, obtained before any cancer treatment. This chain uses TRBV30 with TRBJ1-5, with D hard to call. Here the CDR3 DNA reads TGTGCCTGGAGCCCTCGAGGCGGGCTCGGACAGCCCCAGCATTTT. Translation gives CAWSPRGGLGQPQHF. The entire variable domain, with the rest obtained from reference TRBV30 and TRBJ1-5, is as follows: SQTIHQWPATLVQPVGSPLSLECTVEGTSNPNLYWYRQAAGRGLQLLFYSVGIGQISSEVPQNLSASRPQDRQFILSSKKLLLSDSGFYLCAWSPRGGLGQPQHFGDGTRLSIL.